The clone carrying this T cell receptor (beta chain) is medium-sized. As yet, its antigen is unknown. The data were taken from a study of prognosis after radiotherapy for stage I lung cancer. Overall study: Enrolled patients were those with stage I non-small cell lung cancer, a group that was recruited between early 2018 and January 2019. Study conclusions and caveats: Patients with metastases reportedly showed TRBV and TRBJ gene usage that differed from patients without metastases. After stereotactic body radiation therapy, unique TCR clone counts dropped from a median of about 9,700 to 6,500.

Amplification of the TCR beta CDR3 (from genomic DNA) was done by two-round multiplex PCR. Individual primers that were specific to each TRBV and TRBJ gene served in first-round PCR. TCRdb re-called the multiplex PCR reads through MiXCR, storing one row per CDR3 protein. The table records 25,000 to 35,000 distinct CDR3 sequences, approximately 39% of them present only once. This CDR3 is 15 amino acids long. Germline V lookup: CDR1 DFQATT, CDR2 SNEGSKA (reference sequence). V dropped 3 bases and J dropped 8; count of bases not matched to a gene: 13. Node-negative disease was confirmed in all patients by CT and PET/CT, with no prior chemotherapy, radiotherapy or other malignancies.

This TCR was sampled from a donor at least 50 years old with non-small cell lung cancer. The input for sequencing was PBMCs, taken before or after stereotactic body radiation therapy (not recorded which). V usage is TRBV20-1 and J usage is TRBJ1-2; 9 bases fit TRBD1. The DNA for the CDR3 is TGCAGTGCTAGTCTTGGGGGACAGGGATTTTGGGGCTACACCTTC. This encodes CSASLGGQGFWGYTF.